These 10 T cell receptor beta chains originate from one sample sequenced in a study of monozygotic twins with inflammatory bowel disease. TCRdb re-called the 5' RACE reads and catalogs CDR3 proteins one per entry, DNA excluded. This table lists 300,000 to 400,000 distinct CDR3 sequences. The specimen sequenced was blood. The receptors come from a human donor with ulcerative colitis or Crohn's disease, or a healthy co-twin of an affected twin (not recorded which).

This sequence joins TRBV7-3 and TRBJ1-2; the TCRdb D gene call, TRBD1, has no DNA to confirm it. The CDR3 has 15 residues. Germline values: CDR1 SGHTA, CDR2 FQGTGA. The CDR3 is CASSTTPGQIGGYTF.

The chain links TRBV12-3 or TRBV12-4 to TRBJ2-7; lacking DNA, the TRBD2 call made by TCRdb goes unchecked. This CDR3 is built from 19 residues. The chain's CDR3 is CASSFQPGTSGLSAREQYF.

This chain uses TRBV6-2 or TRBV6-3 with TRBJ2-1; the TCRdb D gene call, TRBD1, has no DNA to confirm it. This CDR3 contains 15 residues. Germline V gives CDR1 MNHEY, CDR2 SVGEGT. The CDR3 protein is CASSGGWTGSNEQFF.

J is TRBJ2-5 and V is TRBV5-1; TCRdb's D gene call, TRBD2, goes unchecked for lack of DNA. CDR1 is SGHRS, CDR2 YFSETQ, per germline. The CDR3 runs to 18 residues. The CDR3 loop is CASRPGLANTPYQETQYF.

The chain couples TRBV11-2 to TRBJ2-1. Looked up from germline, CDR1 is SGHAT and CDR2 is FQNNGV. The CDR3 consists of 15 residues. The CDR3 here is CASSSLASPYNEQFF.

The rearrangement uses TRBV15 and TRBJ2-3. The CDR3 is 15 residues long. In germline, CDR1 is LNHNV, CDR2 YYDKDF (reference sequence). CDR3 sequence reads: CATSRIRTGTDTQYF. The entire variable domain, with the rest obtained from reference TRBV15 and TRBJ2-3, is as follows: DAMVIQNPRYQVTQFGKPVTLSCSQTLNHNVMYWYQQKSSQAPKLLFHYYDKDFNNEADTPDNFQSRRPNTSFCFLDIRSPGLGDTAMYLCATSRIRTGTDTQYFGPGTRLTVL.

CDR3 sequence reads: CASSLAGRKAFF. V is TRBV7-2 and J is TRBJ1-1. Germline V CDR1 and CDR2: SGHTA, FQGNSA. CDR3 length: 12 residues.

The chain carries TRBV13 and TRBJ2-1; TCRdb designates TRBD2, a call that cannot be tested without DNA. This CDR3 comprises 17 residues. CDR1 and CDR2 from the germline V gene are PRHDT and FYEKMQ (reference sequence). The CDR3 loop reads CASSSGGAGSSYNEQFF.

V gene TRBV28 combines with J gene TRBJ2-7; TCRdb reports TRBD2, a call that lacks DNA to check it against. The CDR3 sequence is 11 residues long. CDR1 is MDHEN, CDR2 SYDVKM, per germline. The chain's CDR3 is CASSLAGVEYF.

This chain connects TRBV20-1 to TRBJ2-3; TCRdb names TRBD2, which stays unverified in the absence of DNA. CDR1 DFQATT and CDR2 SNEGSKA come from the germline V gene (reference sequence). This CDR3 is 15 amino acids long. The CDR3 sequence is CSASAGGAKTDTQYF.